Sequencing of this T cell receptor (beta chain) was carried out in a study of T cell repertoires in cytomegalovirus infection. Study-level information: Public signatures in TCR beta pointed to CMV infection and matching HLA type. General study points: CMV carriers with the relevant HLA were identified by cumulative public TCR beta family frequency. CMV-specific HLA-C-restricted TCR beta clonotypes dominated the ex vivo response.

From the reads, TCRdb called clonotypes with MiXCR, one entry per CDR3 protein. In the table there are under 200,000 distinct CDR3 sequences, nearly 9.5% of which are singletons. V lost 6 bases to trimming and J lost 1 base, with 12 bases between them. The V gene's germline CDR1 is LNHDA and CDR2 SQIVND (reference sequence). The CDR3 extends over 14 amino acids. This clonotype was counted many times. The antigen remains unidentified. The gene calls are TRBV19 and TRBJ1-2, with TRBD1 as a possible D gene (5 bases). Sequenced sample: PBMCs. The receptor comes from a human donor in good health (CMV status not recorded). Some clones in this sample may be carry-over from other donors' samples. In nucleotides, the CDR3 is TGTGCCAGTAGGGGACGGGAGCTTAACTATGGCTACACCTTC. Translation: CASRGRELNYGYTF.